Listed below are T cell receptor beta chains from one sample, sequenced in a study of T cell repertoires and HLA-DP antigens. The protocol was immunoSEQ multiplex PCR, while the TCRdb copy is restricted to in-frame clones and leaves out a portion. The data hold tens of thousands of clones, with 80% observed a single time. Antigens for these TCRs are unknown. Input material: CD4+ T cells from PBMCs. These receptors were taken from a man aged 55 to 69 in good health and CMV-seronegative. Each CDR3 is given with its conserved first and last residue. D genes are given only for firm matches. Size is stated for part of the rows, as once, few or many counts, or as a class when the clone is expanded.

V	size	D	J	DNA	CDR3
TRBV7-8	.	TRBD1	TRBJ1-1	TGTGCCAGCAGCGCCCGGACAGGGGATTGGGAAGCTGAAGCTTTCTTT	CASSARTGDWEAEAFF
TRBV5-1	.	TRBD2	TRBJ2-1	TGCGCCAGCAGCTTGAGGGTCCTAGCGGGGGGCTTCAATGAGCAGTTCTTC	CASSLRVLAGGFNEQFF
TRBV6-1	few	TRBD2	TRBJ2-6	TGTGCCAGCAGTGAAAGGAGGGGAGGGTTTGTGGCTGGGGCCAACGTCCTGACTTTC	CASSERRGGFVAGANVLTF
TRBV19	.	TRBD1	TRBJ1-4	TGTGCCAGTAGCTCGAAACCGGGACAGGGGGCAACTAATGAAAAACTGTTTTTT	CASSSKPGQGATNEKLFF
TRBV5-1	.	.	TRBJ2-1	TGCGCCAGCACCCGGGCTAACCCGGATGAGCAGTTCTTC	CASTRANPDEQFF
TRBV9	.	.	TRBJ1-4	TGTGCCAGCAGCGTTGTCGGGACGGTCGGGCAGGGAGCAACTAATGAAAAACTGTTTTTT	CASSVVGTVGQGATNEKLFF
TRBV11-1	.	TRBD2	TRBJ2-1	TGTGCCAGCAGCGTCGGGACTAGCGGTTACAATGAGCAGTTCTTC	CASSVGTSGYNEQFF
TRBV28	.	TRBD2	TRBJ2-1	TGTGCCAGCAGTGTAGCGGGGGCCCTACCCAATGAGCAGTTCTTC	CASSVAGALPNEQFF
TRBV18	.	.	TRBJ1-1	TGTGCCAGCTCACCGCTCGAGAGCACTGAAGCTTTCTTT	CASSPLESTEAFF
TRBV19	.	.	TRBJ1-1	TGTGCCAGTAGTATTGGGGGGGGTTCGAACACTGAAGCTTTCTTT	CASSIGGGSNTEAFF
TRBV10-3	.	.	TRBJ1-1	TGTGCCATCAGTGAGTCCGCCGGGCGGACTGAAGCTTTCTTT	CAISESAGRTEAFF
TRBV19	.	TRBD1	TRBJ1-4	TGTGCCAGTAGTATCGGGGGACAGCCTAATGAAAAACTGTTTTTT	CASSIGGQPNEKLFF
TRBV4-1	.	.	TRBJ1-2	TGCGCCAGCGCGGGACTCCCGAGTATTGGAAATGGCTACACCTTC	CASAGLPSIGNGYTF
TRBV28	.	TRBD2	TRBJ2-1	TGTGCCAGCAGAACCGGGACTAGCTACAATGAGCAGTTCTTC	CASRTGTSYNEQFF
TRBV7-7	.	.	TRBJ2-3	TGTGCCAGCAGCCCGAGCGGATCCATAGATACGCAGTATTTT	CASSPSGSIDTQYF
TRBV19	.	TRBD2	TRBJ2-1	TGTGCCAGTACTAGCGGGAGGGCTACCTACAATGAGCAGTTCTTC	CASTSGRATYNEQFF
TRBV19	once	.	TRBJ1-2	TGTGCCAGTAGCCGCGTGGAGAACTATGGCTACACCTTC	CASSRVENYGYTF
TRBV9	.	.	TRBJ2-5	TGTGCCAGCAGCGTAGAGGTGGGGCAAGAGACCCAGTACTTC	CASSVEVGQETQYF
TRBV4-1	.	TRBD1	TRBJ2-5	TGCGCCAGCAGCCAAAACAGGGGAAGGGAGACCCAGTACTTC	CASSQNRGRETQYF
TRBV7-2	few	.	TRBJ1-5	TGTGCCAGCAGCCCATCCCGAACTCAGCCCCAGCATTTT	CASSPSRTQPQHF
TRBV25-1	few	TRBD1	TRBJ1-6	TGTGCCAGCAGTGAATCGGGACAGGGGAATTCACCCCTCCACTTT	CASSESGQGNSPLHF
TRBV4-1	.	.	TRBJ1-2	TGCGCCAGCAGCCAAGGCCCTGGCAGGTCCGGTTACGGTGGCTACACCTTC	CASSQGPGRSGYGGYTF
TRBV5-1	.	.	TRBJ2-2	TGCGCCAGCAGCCCGGACAGCCCGAACACCGGGGAGCTGTTTTTT	CASSPDSPNTGELFF
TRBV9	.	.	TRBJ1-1	TGTGCCAGCAGCGCGGCGGGGAGGGGCCACACTGAAGCTTTCTTT	CASSAAGRGHTEAFF
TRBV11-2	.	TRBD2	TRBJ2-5	TGTGCCAGCACCCCAGCCGGGACTAGCGGCCAAGAGACCCAGTACTTC	CASTPAGTSGQETQYF
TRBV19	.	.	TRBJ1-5	TGTGCCAGTAGGGGGGGAGGTCAGCCCCAGCATTTT	CASRGGGQPQHF
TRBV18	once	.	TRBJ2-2	TGTGCCAGCTCCCAAAATGTGCAGAAGGGTAACACCGGGGAGCTGTTTTTT	CASSQNVQKGNTGELFF
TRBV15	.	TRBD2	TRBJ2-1	TGTGCCACCAGCGCGCGGGGGGTTCCTATTCGGTTCTTC	CATSARGVPIRFF
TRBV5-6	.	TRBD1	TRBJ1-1	TGTGCCAGCAGCTTGGAAGGGGGCCTAAGGACTGAAGCTTTCTTT	CASSLEGGLRTEAFF
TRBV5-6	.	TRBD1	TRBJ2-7	TGTGCCAGCAGCCTAAACAGGGGGTTTTACGAGCAGTACTTC	CASSLNRGFYEQYF
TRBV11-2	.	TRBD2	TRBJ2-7	TGTGCCAGCAGCTGGACGCCTAGCGGGGGGGCCACCGAGCAGTACTTC	CASSWTPSGGATEQYF
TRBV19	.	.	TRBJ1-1	TGTGCCAGTAGTAACAACGGGGGGAGGGCCATGAACACTGAAGCTTTCTTT	CASSNNGGRAMNTEAFF
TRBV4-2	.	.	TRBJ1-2	TGTGCCAGCAGCCAAGACCGGTCAGGCGGCTACACCTTC	CASSQDRSGGYTF
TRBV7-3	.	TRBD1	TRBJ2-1	TGTGCCAGCAGCATCGACAGGGGCCCTTATGAGCAGTTCTTC	CASSIDRGPYEQFF
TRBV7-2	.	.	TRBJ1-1	TGTGCCAGCAGCTATGGCGGGACGAACACTGAAGCTTTCTTT	CASSYGGTNTEAFF
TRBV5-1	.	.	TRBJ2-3	TGCGCCAGCAGCCCCTCACCAAACACAGATACGCAGTATTTT	CASSPSPNTDTQYF
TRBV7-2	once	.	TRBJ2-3	TGTGCCAGCAGCCTCACCCTGCGGGAAGATACGCAGTATTTT	CASSLTLREDTQYF
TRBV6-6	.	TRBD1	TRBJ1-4	TGTGCCAGCAGTTACGCGGACAGGGGGCGCGAAAAACTGTTTTTT	CASSYADRGREKLFF
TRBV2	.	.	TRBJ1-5	TGTGCCAGCAGTTTCGGGGGCAATCAGCCCCAGCATTTT	CASSFGGNQPQHF
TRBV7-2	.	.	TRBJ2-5	TGTGCCAGCAGCTTAGCGTCAGGGCAGCAAGAGACCCAGTACTTC	CASSLASGQQETQYF
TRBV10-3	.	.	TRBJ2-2	TGTGCCATCAGTGAGGATCTAGCCGATCCCGGGGAGCTGTTTTTT	CAISEDLADPGELFF
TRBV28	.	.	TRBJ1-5	TGTGCCAGCATCATGCGGACACAGGGCAATCAGCCCCAGCATTTT	CASIMRTQGNQPQHF
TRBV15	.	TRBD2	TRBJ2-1	TGTGCCACCAGCAGAGGTGACCTAGCGGGGGACAATGAGCAGTTCTTC	CATSRGDLAGDNEQFF
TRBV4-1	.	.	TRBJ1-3	TGCGCCAGCAGCCAAGGATTTGGCTCCTCCTCTGGAAACACCATATATTTT	CASSQGFGSSSGNTIYF
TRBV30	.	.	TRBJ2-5	TGTGCCTGGGACCACGAAGAGACCCAGTACTTC	CAWDHEETQYF
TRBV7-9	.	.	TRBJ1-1	TGTGCCAGCAGCTCGGGGACCTTAACAGGGACCCAATATTACACTGAAGCTTTCTTT	CASSSGTLTGTQYYTEAFF
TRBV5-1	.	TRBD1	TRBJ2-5	TGCGCCAGCAGCTTACTAGGGGACAGTCCGGCAGAGACCCAGTACTTC	CASSLLGDSPAETQYF
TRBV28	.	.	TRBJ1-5	TGTGCCAGCAGTTTCAATCAGGGCTATAGCAATCAGCCCCAGCATTTT	CASSFNQGYSNQPQHF
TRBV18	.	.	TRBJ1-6	TGTGCCAGCTCACCAGGGGGTAATTCACCCCTCCACTTT	CASSPGGNSPLHF
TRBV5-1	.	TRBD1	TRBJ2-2	TGCGCCAGCAGCTTGACAGGGGGACGGGGCACCGGGGAGCTGTTTTTT	CASSLTGGRGTGELFF
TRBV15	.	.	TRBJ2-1	TGTGCCACCAGCAGAGGGCAGCCTAGCTCCTACAATGAGCAGTTCTTC	CATSRGQPSSYNEQFF
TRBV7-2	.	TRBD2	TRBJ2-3	TGTGCCAGCAGCTTAGGGCGGGGGAACACAGATACGCAGTATTTT	CASSLGRGNTDTQYF
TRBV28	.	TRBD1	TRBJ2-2	TGTGCCAGCAGTTCAACGGACAGGGGGCGCGCCGGGGAGCTGTTTTTT	CASSSTDRGRAGELFF